Listed here is a single T cell receptor (beta chain). The sample holds a few counts of this clone. The antigen it recognizes is unknown. No much larger clone is present one base from it, and per-base qualities are unavailable. The CDR3 spans 13 residues, from the cysteine through the phenylalanine. The DNA shown is the 39-base CDR3, in frame from base 1. The junction carries 8 bases between V and J, which are trimmed by 2 bases and 5 bases respectively. The germline V gene encodes CDR1 SGHRS and CDR2 YFSETQ. The entry originates in a study of beta chain features in type 1 diabetes (dated by TCRdb to the late 2010s). Regarding the research as a whole: No differences in mean age, gender distribution, total cell number or subset yield were found between patients and healthy donors. Across all samples, around 100 million sorted cells were examined, and cell number per subset correlated strongly with RNA yield. In the study, recently diagnosed type 1 diabetes patients and matched healthy donors were compared on the TCRB repertoires of their sorted circulating CD4+ T cell subsets. Regulatory and stem cell-like memory subsets were obtained from only 8 patients and about eight healthy donors, while naive and central memory subsets were obtained from all 30 or so donors. Broader findings and caveats from the paper: In all four CD4+ subsets, TCRB CDR3 length was moderately but significantly shorter in type 1 diabetes patients. Because small numbers of individuals were included in the HLA sub-analyses, any influence of HLA type on TCRB rearrangement was left unresolved. Shorter templates might be favored by PCR, yet because patient and control samples were amplified and corrected together, any such skew would affect both groups equally. Naive, central memory and regulatory TCRB repertoires appeared to be more alike among patients than among healthy donors. Fewer insertions and more nucleotide deletions at VDJ recombination sites were observed in patients with type 1 diabetes, implying thymic rearrangement abnormalities. Because cDNA was sequenced instead of genomic DNA, highly expressing activated cells could be over-represented, though the groups showed no difference in activation or CD3 levels.

From each donor, a single peripheral blood sample of approximately 0.11 L on average was drawn into heparinised tubes. A BD FACSAria II was used to sort naive, central memory, regulatory and stem cell-like memory CD4+ T cells with a panel that included CD45RO, CCR7, CD25, CD127, CD95 and CD27. A purity above 95% was achieved for all sorted populations. PBMCs were isolated immediately by Lymphoprep density gradient centrifugation and stained directly without culture. So that batch effects would be minimized, each experiment stained and sorted samples in pairs, pairing one healthy donor with one patient. The entire isolated RNA was reverse transcribed using the High Capacity cDNA Reverse Transcription Kit, and thus expressed TCRB transcripts were sequenced. Naive, central memory and regulatory T cell samples underwent deep immunoSEQ sequencing, averaging about 3.3 million total reads per sample. After sorted cells were lysed in RLT buffer, RNA was extracted with DNase-treated RNeasy Micro or Mini kits, with the choice depending on cell number. To prevent cross-contamination, every cell subset was processed on its own, while patient and healthy donor samples were processed together. The immunoSEQ multiplex PCR was used to amplify TCRB sequences from cDNA, generating 87-bp fragments that spanned the CDR3 region. Sequencing of the amplicons was performed on the Illumina HiSeq platform. As for the authors' bioinformatics: PCR bias was corrected computationally using synthetic template baselines, and reads within Hamming distance 2 were collapsed, with unmergeable singletons discarded. Reads were aligned against IMGT so that V, D and J genes, CDR3 length and insertions or deletions at six rearrangement sites could be assigned. Clonotype counts were normalized to sorted cell number within each subset before computing true diversity and Gini coefficients with the tcR R package. The overlap coefficient, calculated on TCRB nucleotide sequences, was used to quantify repertoire sharing. Out-of-frame TCRB sequences from naive cells were analyzed to stand in for the pre-selection repertoire. TCRdb carries this immuneACCESS record with in-frame sequences only. Its versions omit some clonotypes, under half of them owing to an unresolved V gene in the studies checked, with the rest unexplained. That table furnishes V, J and clone size, whereas the DNA furnished D and trimming. Recorded for this sample are about 230,000 clones; 9.6% of them occurred a single time. In total, the top ten clones hold about 0.037% of the sample.

Sequences were obtained from naive CD4+ T cells from blood. The cell subset or site label for this specimen denotes: true naive CD4+ T cells. The V and J genes are TRBV5-1 and TRBJ2-1; TRBD1 could be the D gene, as 5 bases match. This clonotype was obtained from a woman younger than 30 in good health. The DNA sequence is TGCGCCAGCAGCTTCGGCAGGGACAATGAGCAGTTCTTC. Translated, it reads CASSFGRDNEQFF.